This T cell receptor (beta chain) was identified during a study of OX40 agonist ivuxolimab in advanced cancers. Turning to the study itself: Of the participants, approximately 44% had some prior anti-PD-1, anti-PD-L1 or anti-CTLA-4 therapy, which was allowed.

The CDR3 runs to 14 residues. Germline V gene lookup returns CDR1 SNHLY and CDR2 FYNNEI. V was pared by 7 bases and J by 3 bases, with 14 bases between. Generated by immunoSEQ multiplex PCR, the TCRdb table keeps only in-frame clones and is missing some. This table holds about 51,000 clones, 65% to 85% found once. Overall study results and limits: Fewer expanded clones were found on average in CD4+ than in CD8+ T cells. Antigen specificity remained undetermined for the expanded peripheral T cells. Clones of CD4+ and CD8+ blood T cells grew by week 6 at doses of 0.1 to 3.0 mg/kg.

With respect to this clone: The antigen remains undetermined.

The starting material was CD4+ or CD8+ T cells sorted from blood, obtained in a trial of the OX40 agonist ivuxolimab. This sequence joins TRBV2 and TRBJ2-3; unclear D gene. This receptor was identified in an adult with an advanced solid tumor such as melanoma, head and neck, liver or kidney cancer. DNA of the CDR3: TGTGCCAGCAAACGAATTAGTGGTACAGATACGCAGTATTTT. Translated: CASKRISGTDTQYF.